One and the same sample provided the 19 T cell receptor beta chains below, sequenced in a study of blood T cell repertoires in COVID-19 (dated by TCRdb to 2020 to 2022). Library preparation was by the immunoSEQ multiplex PCR assay. The immuneACCESS repertoire file appears here via TCRdb, limited to in-frame rearrangements. These files lack a portion of the clones; in checked studies, under half of the deficit traces to unresolved V genes, and the cause of the others is not known. The sample data list 200,000 or so clones, and under 85% of these were observed just once. The ten largest clones capture 15% to 20% of the sample. The sample was peripheral blood. These receptors were collected from a man aged 55 to 70 with active or convalescent COVID-19.

The rearrangement links TRBV27 to TRBJ1-2, with D possibly TRBD1 on 6 matching bases. The CDR3 is 13 amino acids. Trimming left V 8 bases short and J 5 bases short, with 15 bases between. Germline lookup yields CDR1 MNHEY and CDR2 SMNVEV (reference sequence). The CDR3 nucleotides read TGTGCCAGCGGCCCGATACAGGGTTATGGCTACACCTTC. It translates to CASGPIQGYGYTF.

The J gene is TRBJ2-2, the V gene TRBV4-2; possible D gene TRBD2, 6 bases. Germline-derived CDR1 and CDR2 are LGHNA and YNFKEQ. V was pared by 0 bases and J by 5 bases, with 16 bases between. The CDR3 length is 17 residues. The CDR3 bases are TGTGCCAGCAGCCAAGATCAGGGAGGAGAAAGGACCGGGGAGCTGTTTTTT. This translates into CASSQDQGGERTGELFF.

This chain uses TRBV27 with TRBJ2-5; TRBD2 aligns across 8 bases. The trim removed 4 bases at V and 5 bases at J, leaving 9 bases unmatched. CDR3 length: 15 residues. Germline CDR1 reads MNHEY; CDR2 reads SMNVEV (reference sequence). CDR3 sequence reads: CASSSVSRGGETQYF. The CDR3 coding sequence is TGTGCCAGCAGTTCAGTTTCTCGCGGGGGGGAGACCCAGTACTTC.

The J gene is TRBJ1-1, the V gene TRBV12-3 or TRBV12-4, with 8 bases aligning to TRBD1. The CDR3 totals 13 residues. After removal of 6 bases from V and 6 bases from J, the junction contained 6 bases not matched to a gene. The CDR3 nucleotides read TGTGCCAGCAGGGTGGACAGGGCGGCTGAAGCTTTCTTT. Translating gives CASRVDRAAEAFF.

This chain uses TRBV7-2 with TRBJ2-1, with 12 nucleotides matching TRBD2. The trim removed 5 bases at V and 7 bases at J, leaving 15 bases unmatched. CDR1 and CDR2 (germline): SGHTA, FQGNSA. This CDR3 is built from 18 residues. The CDR3 spells CASSKQFASGRGGNEQFF. DNA of the CDR3: TGTGCCAGCAGCAAGCAGTTCGCTAGCGGGAGGGGGGGGAATGAGCAGTTCTTC.

This chain links TRBV4-3 with TRBJ2-2; a weak D match, TRBD2 (5 bases). The CDR3 contains 14 residues. Germline V gene lookup returns CDR1 LGHNA and CDR2 YSLEER. The ends were cut back, 3 bases at V and 7 bases at J, with 12 bases in the middle. For the CDR3, the DNA is TGCGCCAGCAGCCAGATTTCTAGCATCGGGGAGCTGTTTTTT. It specifies CASSQISSIGELFF.

This sequence joins TRBV29-1 and TRBJ1-2; 8 bases align to TRBD1. The J segment lost 4 bases and the V segment lost 5 bases, leaving 3 bases of the junction unmatched. The CDR3 is made up of 12 amino acids. The V gene's germline CDR1 is SQVTM and CDR2 ANQGSEA. This CDR3 is CSVLTGGYGYTF. The CDR3 DNA reads as TGCAGCGTTCTTACAGGGGGCTATGGCTACACCTTC.

The table lists this clone with a few counts. The sample contains more than one DNA sequence encoding this CDR3. The gene calls are TRBV5-1 and TRBJ2-3, with 10 bases aligning to TRBD2. This CDR3 region has 16 residues. The germline CDR1 and CDR2 sequences are SGHRS and YFSETQ. V trimming: 2 bases; J trimming: 2 bases; junction bases outside the gene matches: 5. CDR3 loop: CASSLGLAASTDTQYF. Here the CDR3 DNA reads TGCGCCAGCAGCTTAGGACTAGCGGCTTCCACAGATACGCAGTATTTT.

V and J are TRBV28 and TRBJ1-4; D call uncertain. Germline CDR1 and CDR2: MDHEN and SYDVKM. Trimming removed 5 bases at V and 8 bases at J, with 6 bases between. CDR3 length: 11 residues. CDR3 region: CASSGGEKLFF. CDR3 coding DNA: TGTGCCAGCAGTGGAGGGGAAAAACTGTTTTTT.

The chain recombines TRBV25-1 with TRBJ2-7, with D possibly matching TRBD2 (6 bases). V lost 7 bases and J 0 bases, leaving 16 bases between the germline ends. This CDR3 contains 15 residues. Per germline, CDR1 MGHDK and CDR2 SYGVNS. The CDR3 here is CASNSARGNSYEQYF. CDR3 in DNA: TGTGCCAGCAACTCAGCCCGGGGGAACTCCTACGAGCAGTACTTC.

The genes are TRBV9 and TRBJ2-3; D perhaps matches TRBD2 (5 bases). Between the trimmed V and J ends, which lost 0 bases and 0 bases, there was a span of 14 bases. CDR1 and CDR2 from the germline V gene are SGDLS and YYNGEE. The CDR3 is 17 residues long. Here the CDR3 reads CASSVGRAAPSTDTQYF. The CDR3, as DNA: TGTGCCAGCAGCGTAGGGCGGGCGGCCCCTAGCACAGATACGCAGTATTTT. The whole variable domain, filled in from reference TRBV9 and TRBJ2-3, reads DSGVTQTPKHLITATGQRVTLRCSPRSGDLSVYWYQQSLDQGLQFLIQYYNGEERAKGNILERFSAQQFPDLHSELNLSSLELGDSALYFCASSVGRAAPSTDTQYFGPGTRLTVL.

V is TRBV11-2 and J is TRBJ1-4, with D possibly being TRBD1 (6 bases). Trimming cost V 2 bases and J 4 bases, with 8 bases left between them. CDR3 size: 14 residues. Germline CDR1 SGHAT, CDR2 FQNNGV. The CDR3 is CASSLRGFNEKLFF. In nucleotides, the CDR3 is TGTGCCAGCAGCTTAAGGGGGTTTAATGAAAAACTGTTTTTT.

The chain uses TRBV6-5 and TRBJ1-3, with 10 bases aligning to TRBD1. The CDR3 covers 15 residues. The germline V gene has CDR1 MNHEY and CDR2 SVGAGI. V lost 6 bases, J lost 2 bases, and 4 bases stayed unmatched. CDR3 amino acids: CASRDRGIPGNTIYF. CDR3 in DNA: TGTGCCAGCAGGGACAGGGGGATCCCTGGAAACACCATATATTTT.

CDR3 bases: TGTGCCAGCAGCTCATCCAGGAACACTGAAGCTTTCTTT. It specifies CASSSSRNTEAFF. The rearrangement joins TRBV7-3 to TRBJ1-1; unclear D gene. This CDR3 has 13 amino acids. Germline CDR1 is SGHTA and CDR2 is FQGTGA. V was trimmed by 4 bases and J by 1 base, leaving 7 bases between them.

The V call is TRBV11-2, the J call TRBJ1-1; D gene uncertain. This CDR3 comprises 15 residues. Between the trimmed V and J ends, which lost 3 bases and 0 bases, there was a span of 11 bases. Germline CDR1 reads SGHAT; CDR2 reads FQNNGV. The CDR3 here is CASSFDTVLNTEAFF. The CDR3 DNA reads as TGTGCCAGCAGCTTCGATACGGTATTGAACACTGAAGCTTTCTTT.

V is TRBV24-1 and J is TRBJ2-1; 8 bases are a match to TRBD2. With 12 bases clipped from V and 7 bases from J, the junction kept 10 bases outside the gene matches. The CDR3 is made up of 13 amino acids. Per the germline V gene, CDR1 is KGHDR and CDR2 is SFDVKD. CDR3 loop: CASSPGGRNEQFF. CDR3 nucleotides: TGTGCCTCCTCCCCCGGCGGGAGGAATGAGCAGTTCTTC.

This clone came up once. This chain joins TRBV5-1 and TRBJ2-3, with D possibly TRBD2 on 6 matching bases. Germline assignment: CDR1 SGHRS and CDR2 YFSETQ. The CDR3 contains 16 residues. Trimming took off 4 bases at V and 0 bases at J, with 15 bases between the two ends. The CDR3 coding sequence is TGCGCCAGCAGCGTTAGCGGTTTATCTAGCACAGATACGCAGTATTTT. Translated, it gives CASSVSGLSSTDTQYF.

The chain recombines TRBV19 with TRBJ1-2; a weak D match, TRBD1 (5 bases). V lost 9 bases to trimming and J lost 4 bases, with 15 bases between them. This CDR3 has 13 residues. In germline, CDR1 is LNHDA, CDR2 SQIVND (reference sequence). Here the CDR3 reads CASGTSGLYGYTF. CDR3 DNA: TGTGCCAGCGGGACTTCAGGACTCTATGGCTACACCTTC.

The V gene is TRBV28, the J gene TRBJ2-1; 12 bases are a match to TRBD2. The CDR3 length is 15 residues. Germline CDR1 reads MDHEN; CDR2 reads SYDVKM. J was trimmed by 7 bases and V by 6 bases; bases with no gene match: 7. The chain's CDR3 is CASSRLAGEHNEQFF. DNA for the CDR3: TGTGCCAGCAGCCGACTAGCGGGAGAGCATAATGAGCAGTTCTTC.